One sample yielded the 21 T cell receptor beta chains listed below, sequenced in a study of Ad26.COV2.S vaccination and SARS-CoV-2 variants. Treatment reported: some 20 received Ad26.COV2.S at low or high dose, single or two shots; 5 received placebo; per-sample allocation not given. Following the first vaccine or placebo injection, samples were taken on day 63. Repertoires were generated with immunoSEQ multiplex PCR, while TCRdb's copy carries only in-frame clones and drops some. The sample includes roughly 350,000 clones, 86% of them seen just once. The sample consisted of peripheral blood, taken in a trial of Ad26.COV2.S vaccine versus placebo. These receptors came from a person aged 18-65 years who received the Ad26.COV2.S COVID-19 vaccine or a placebo.

The rearrangement joins TRBV6-2 or TRBV6-3 to TRBJ2-7; tentatively, D is TRBD2 (5 bases). Looked up from germline, CDR1 is MNHEY and CDR2 is SVGEGT. V lost 0 bases, J lost 4 bases, and 16 bases lay in between. This CDR3 has 16 residues. CDR3 DNA: TGTGCCAGCAGTTACTCGTCCCGGGGAAACCAATACGAGCAGTACTTC. Residues: CASSYSSRGNQYEQYF.

This chain joins TRBV20-1 and TRBJ1-6; 9 nucleotides align to TRBD1. Germline V lookup: CDR1 DFQATT, CDR2 SNEGSKA (reference sequence). V shed 3 bases, J shed 4 bases, and the junction held 4 bases outside the gene matches. CDR3 length: 15 residues. For the CDR3, the DNA is TGCAGTGCTAGTAGGGGACAGGGTTATAATTCACCCCTCCACTTT. Encoded protein: CSASRGQGYNSPLHF.

V gene TRBV7-9 combines with J gene TRBJ1-6; 8 positions agree with TRBD1. Germline V gene sequence: CDR1 SEHNR, CDR2 FQNEAQ (reference sequence). Trimming cost V 5 bases and J 7 bases; bases outside gene matches: 7. This CDR3 has 15 amino acids. The CDR3 region is CASSIHRDRNSPLHF. The CDR3 coding sequence is TGTGCCAGCAGCATCCACAGGGACAGGAATTCACCCCTCCACTTT. The full variable domain, its missing parts supplied by reference TRBV7-9 and TRBJ1-6, is DTGVSQNPRHKITKRGQNVTFRCDPISEHNRLYWYRQTLGQGPEFLTYFQNEAQLEKSRLLSDRFSAERPKGSFSTLEIQRTEQGDSAMYLCASSIHRDRNSPLHFGNGTRLTVT.

In regard to this clone: The sample has other DNA sequences that encode this CDR3 too. This chain connects TRBV10-3 to TRBJ2-7; D ambiguous. Germline V gene sequence: CDR1 ENHRY, CDR2 SYGVKD. The CDR3 totals 13 residues. Trimming removed 0 bases from V and 2 bases from J, with 5 bases in between. Here the CDR3 reads CAISESTTYEQYF. The CDR3 coding sequence is TGTGCCATCAGTGAGTCTACCACCTACGAGCAGTACTTC.

The chain joins TRBV28 to TRBJ1-2, with TRBD1 identical over 8 bases. Germline CDR1 is MDHEN and CDR2 is SYDVKM. The V and J ends lost 4 bases and 0 bases, in that order; junction bases with no gene match: 7. The CDR3 is 16 residues long. The CDR3 DNA is TGTGCCAGCAGTTACCCGACAGGGGAGACTAACTATGGCTACACCTTC. It codes for CASSYPTGETNYGYTF.

CDR3 loop: CARTSGLVRDTQYF. CDR3 bases: TGTGCCCGCACCTCGGGACTAGTCAGAGATACGCAGTATTTT. J is TRBJ2-3 and V is TRBV30, with 8 nucleotides matching TRBD2. This CDR3 has 14 residues. Germline lookup yields CDR1 GTSNPN and CDR2 SVGIG (reference sequence). With 8 bases clipped from V and 5 bases from J, the junction kept 12 bases outside the gene matches.

The chain couples TRBV7-3 to TRBJ1-1, with no clear D. V dropped 2 bases and J dropped 2 bases, with 9 bases sitting between them. Germline V gives CDR1 SGHTA, CDR2 FQGTGA. CDR3 length equals 14 residues. The CDR3 region is CASSLGAGNTEAFF. CDR3 nucleotides: TGTGCCAGCAGCTTAGGTGCCGGAAACACTGAAGCTTTCTTT.

The V call is TRBV4-3, the J call TRBJ2-1, with a weak D call TRBD2 (6 bases). Germline CDR1 reads LGHNA; CDR2 reads YSLEER. CDR3 length: 18 residues. V lost 1 base to trimming and J lost 7 bases, with 23 bases between them. Here the CDR3 reads CASSQVEGKIFGPNEQFF. The CDR3 coding sequence is TGCGCCAGCAGCCAAGTGGAGGGGAAGATTTTCGGGCCTAATGAGCAGTTCTTC.

J is TRBJ2-3 and V is TRBV24-1; D gene uncertain. V was clipped by 8 bases and J by 0 bases, with 8 bases between them. Per germline, CDR1 KGHDR and CDR2 SFDVKD. The CDR3 covers 13 residues. CDR3 loop: CATKGSSTDTQYF. In DNA form, the CDR3 reads TGTGCCACCAAGGGCTCTAGCACAGATACGCAGTATTTT.

This clone occurred a few times. The V and J genes are TRBV3-1 (or the pseudogene TRBV3-2) and TRBJ1-5, with 7 bases fitting TRBD1. The CDR3 runs to 15 residues. Unmatched junction bases numbered 7, after V lost 4 bases and J lost 4 bases. CDR1 is LGHDT and CDR2 is YNNKEL in the germline V gene (reference sequence). The CDR3 DNA sequence: TGTGCCAGCAGCCCGTACAGGGGTGGTAATCAGCCCCAGCATTTT. Its protein is CASSPYRGGNQPQHF.

The rearrangement links TRBV27 to TRBJ1-4; D remains ambiguous. The germline V gene encodes CDR1 MNHEY and CDR2 SMNVEV (reference sequence). Trimming took off 7 bases at V and 8 bases at J, with 17 bases between the two ends. This CDR3 is 14 amino acids long. The CDR3 DNA is TGTGCCAGCAAAACAGCCGAGGGTGTGGAAAAACTGTTTTTT. Translating it yields CASKTAEGVEKLFF.

V gene TRBV18 combines with J gene TRBJ2-1; perhaps D is TRBD1 or TRBD2 (6 bases each). V shed 5 bases and J shed 6 bases, with 17 bases lying between them. The CDR3 length is 15 residues. The germline gives CDR1 KGHSH, CDR2 LQKENI. This CDR3 is CASSRGESPPNEQFF. The CDR3 DNA reads as TGTGCCAGCTCAAGGGGGGAGTCACCCCCCAATGAGCAGTTCTTC.

The rearrangement links TRBV5-1 to TRBJ1-6; D not certain. This CDR3 is 15 amino acids long. Germline-derived CDR1 and CDR2 are SGHRS and YFSETQ. The V end lost 0 bases, the J end lost 7 bases, and 11 bases lay between the germline ends. The CDR3 protein is CASSLAVGGNSPLHF. Here the CDR3 DNA reads TGCGCCAGCAGCTTGGCGGTCGGCGGGAATTCACCCCTCCACTTT.

CDR3 DNA: TGTGCCAGCAGTTTTCAACTTGCCTACGAGCAGTACTTC. Residues: CASSFQLAYEQYF. The rearrangement links TRBV28 to TRBJ2-7, with D unresolved. The CDR3 runs to 13 residues. CDR1 and CDR2 (germline): MDHEN, SYDVKM. V shed 3 bases and J shed 2 bases, with 8 bases lying between them. Filled out from reference TRBV28 and TRBJ2-7, the complete variable domain reads DVKVTQSSRYLVKRTGEKVFLECVQDMDHENMFWYRQDPGLGLRLIYFSYDVKMKEKGDIPEGYSVSREKKERFSLILESASTNQTSMYLCASSFQLAYEQYFGPGTRLTVT.

This chain connects TRBV4-1 to TRBJ1-2, with a weak D call TRBD1 (5 bases). This CDR3 contains 14 residues. Trimming cost V 0 bases and J 2 bases, with 7 bases left between them. Germline V gene lookup returns CDR1 MGHRA and CDR2 YSYEKL. CDR3 in amino acids: CASSQDQGNYGYTF. DNA of the CDR3: TGCGCCAGCAGCCAAGATCAGGGAAACTATGGCTACACCTTC.

The chain has TRBV11-3 and TRBJ1-5; no clear D. CDR3 size: 15 residues. V gave up 4 bases and J gave up 0 bases, with 10 bases separating them. The germline V gene has CDR1 SGHNT and CDR2 YENEEA. DNA for the CDR3: TGTGCCAGCAGCTCGGACGGTAATAGCAATCAGCCCCAGCATTTT. This gives the protein CASSSDGNSNQPQHF.

CDR3 loop: CASSRGLAVYEQYF. Here the CDR3 DNA reads TGTGCCAGTAGTAGAGGACTAGCGGTCTACGAGCAGTACTTC. This sequence joins TRBV19 and TRBJ2-7, with 10 bases identical to TRBD2. Germline V lookup: CDR1 LNHDA, CDR2 SQIVND (reference sequence). J was trimmed by 3 bases and V by 4 bases; bases with no gene match: 3. The CDR3 consists of 14 residues.

The genes are TRBV6-2 or TRBV6-3 and TRBJ2-3, with TRBD2 identical over 10 bases. The germline V gene has CDR1 MNHEY and CDR2 SVGEGT. The CDR3 covers 15 residues. Unmatched junction bases numbered 7, after V lost 5 bases and J lost 5 bases. The CDR3 sequence: CASSQAGGPIDTQYF. The CDR3 DNA sequence: TGTGCCAGCAGTCAAGCGGGAGGGCCTATAGATACGCAGTATTTT.

CDR3 loop: CASSTNRDMNTEAFF. CDR3 nucleotide sequence: TGTGCCAGCAGCACGAACAGGGACATGAACACTGAAGCTTTCTTT. The chain recombines TRBV28 with TRBJ1-1; TRBD1 is a possible D gene (6 bases). V was clipped by 6 bases and J by 0 bases, with 14 bases between them. There are 15 residues in the CDR3. Germline assignment: CDR1 MDHEN and CDR2 SYDVKM.

The chain combines TRBV28 with TRBJ1-1, with D perhaps TRBD1 (6 bases). This CDR3 comprises 14 residues. Per germline, CDR1 MDHEN and CDR2 SYDVKM. V lost 5 bases, J lost 0 bases, and 10 bases lay in between. The CDR3 DNA sequence: TGTGCCAGCAGTATTACAGGGATGAACACTGAAGCTTTCTTT. Protein sequence: CASSITGMNTEAFF. Filled out from reference TRBV28 and TRBJ1-1, the complete variable domain reads DVKVTQSSRYLVKRTGEKVFLECVQDMDHENMFWYRQDPGLGLRLIYFSYDVKMKEKGDIPEGYSVSREKKERFSLILESASTNQTSMYLCASSITGMNTEAFFGQGTRLTVV.

This clone was seen a handful of times. V and J are TRBV5-1 and TRBJ2-5; D unresolved. Germline V gives CDR1 SGHRS, CDR2 YFSETQ. This CDR3 contains 15 residues. Trimming stripped 1 base from V and 5 bases from J, with 15 bases between. Written as DNA, the CDR3 is TGCGCCAGCAGCTTGTCGGCGACCCTGGTGGAGACCCAGTACTTC. As protein: CASSLSATLVETQYF.